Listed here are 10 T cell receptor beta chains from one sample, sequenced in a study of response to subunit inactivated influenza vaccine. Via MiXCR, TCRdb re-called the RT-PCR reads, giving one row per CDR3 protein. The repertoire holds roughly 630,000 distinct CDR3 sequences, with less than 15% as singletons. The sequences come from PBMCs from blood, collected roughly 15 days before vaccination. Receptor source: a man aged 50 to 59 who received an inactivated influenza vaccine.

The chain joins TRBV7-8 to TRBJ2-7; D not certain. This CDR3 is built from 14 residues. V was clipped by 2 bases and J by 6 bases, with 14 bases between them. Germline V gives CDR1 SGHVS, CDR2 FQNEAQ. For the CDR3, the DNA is TGTGCCAGCAGCTTATCCCTACTCGGGTCCGAGCAGTACTTC. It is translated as CASSLSLLGSEQYF. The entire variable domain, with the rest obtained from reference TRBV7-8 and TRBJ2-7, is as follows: GAGVSQSPRYKVAKRGQDVALRCDPISGHVSLFWYQQALGQGPEFLTYFQNEAQLDKSGLPSDRFFAERPEGSVSTLKIQRTQQEDSAVYLCASSLSLLGSEQYFGPGTRLTVT.

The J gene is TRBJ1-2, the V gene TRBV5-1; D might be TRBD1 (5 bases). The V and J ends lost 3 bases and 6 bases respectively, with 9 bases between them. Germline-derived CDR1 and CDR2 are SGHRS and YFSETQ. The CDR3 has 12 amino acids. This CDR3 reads CASSYDRDGYTF. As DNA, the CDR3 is TGCGCCAGCAGCTACGACAGAGATGGCTACACCTTC.

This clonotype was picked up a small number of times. For the CDR3, the DNA is TGTGCCAGCAGTAGTTCAGGACAACTGTTTTTT. Amino acid sequence: CASSSSGQLFF. This chain connects TRBV12-3 or TRBV12-4 to TRBJ1-4; D not resolved. CDR3 length: 11 residues. V was clipped by 5 bases and J by 12 bases, with 10 bases between them.

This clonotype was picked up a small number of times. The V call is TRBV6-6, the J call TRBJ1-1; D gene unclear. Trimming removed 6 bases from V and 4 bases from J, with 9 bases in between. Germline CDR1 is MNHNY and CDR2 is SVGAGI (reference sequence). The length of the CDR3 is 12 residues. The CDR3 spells CASSQVSTEAFF. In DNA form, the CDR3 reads TGTGCCAGCAGCCAGGTGAGCACTGAAGCTTTCTTT.

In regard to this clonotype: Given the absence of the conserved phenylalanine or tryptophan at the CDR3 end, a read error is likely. The CDR3 region has the DNA TGTGCCAGCAGTTACGACGTAGCGGATCAAGAGACCCAGTACCTC. Its translation is CASSYDVADQETQYL. V and J are TRBV6-2 or TRBV6-3 and TRBJ2-5; D is perhaps TRBD2 (6 bases). The germline V and J ends were trimmed by 2 bases and 2 bases, with 12 bases remaining between them. There are 15 residues in the CDR3. Germline loops: CDR1 MNHEY, CDR2 SVGEGT.

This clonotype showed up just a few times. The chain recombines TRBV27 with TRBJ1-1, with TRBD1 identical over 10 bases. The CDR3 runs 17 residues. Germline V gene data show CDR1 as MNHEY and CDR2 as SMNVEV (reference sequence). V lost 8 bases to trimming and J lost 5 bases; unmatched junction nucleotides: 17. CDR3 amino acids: CASAKGSLLDRGTEAFF. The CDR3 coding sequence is TGTGCCAGCGCCAAAGGAAGCCTTCTGGACAGGGGGACTGAAGCTTTCTTT.

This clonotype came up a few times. For the CDR3, the DNA is TGTGCCAGCAGTCATACGGGGAGCTCCTACAATGAGCAGTTCTTC. Encoded protein: CASSHTGSSYNEQFF. The chain is built from TRBV12-3 or TRBV12-4 and TRBJ2-1; D might be TRBD2 (5 bases). V lost 5 bases, J lost 0 bases, and 11 bases lay in between. This CDR3 spans 15 amino acids.

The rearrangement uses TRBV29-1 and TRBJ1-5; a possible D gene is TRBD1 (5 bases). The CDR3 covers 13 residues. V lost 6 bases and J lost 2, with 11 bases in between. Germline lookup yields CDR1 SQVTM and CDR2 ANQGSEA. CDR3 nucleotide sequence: TGCAGCGTGCAGGGAGGGGGCAATCAGCCCCAGCATTTT. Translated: CSVQGGGNQPQHF. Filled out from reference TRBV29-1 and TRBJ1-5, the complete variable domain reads SAVISQKPSRDICQRGTSLTIQCQVDSQVTMMFWYRQQPGQSLTLIATANQGSEATYESGFVIDKFPISRPNLTFSTLTVSNMSPEDSSIYLCSVQGGGNQPQHFGDGTRLSIL.

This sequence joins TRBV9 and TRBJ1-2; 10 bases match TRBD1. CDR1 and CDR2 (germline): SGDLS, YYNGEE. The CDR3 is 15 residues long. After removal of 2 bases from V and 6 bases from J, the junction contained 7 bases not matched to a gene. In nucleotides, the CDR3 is TGTGCCAGCAGCGTTCCGGACAGGGGGGAGGATGGCTACACCTTC. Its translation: CASSVPDRGEDGYTF.

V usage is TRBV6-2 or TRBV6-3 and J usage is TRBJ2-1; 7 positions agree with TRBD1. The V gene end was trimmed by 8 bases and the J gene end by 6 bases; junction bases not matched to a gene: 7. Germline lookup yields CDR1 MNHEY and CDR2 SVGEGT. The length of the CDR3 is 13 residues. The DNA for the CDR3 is TGTGCCAGCTTTCGACAGGGTGGCAATGAGCAGTTCTTC. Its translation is CASFRQGGNEQFF.